A single sample gave rise to the 22 T cell receptor beta chains below, sequenced in a study of OX40 agonist ivuxolimab in advanced cancers. Libraries were built with the immunoSEQ multiplex PCR assay. Not all clones reach the TCRdb copy of this immuneACCESS table, which keeps in-frame sequences only. Checked studies attribute under half of the gap to unresolved V genes and leave the rest unexplained. The sample data list tens of thousands of clones, and approximately 89% of these were observed just once. Approximately 0.2% of the sample is held by the ten biggest clonotypes. The sequenced sample was CD4+ or CD8+ T cells sorted from blood, obtained in a trial of the OX40 agonist ivuxolimab. The receptor set was obtained from an adult with an advanced solid tumor such as melanoma, head and neck, liver or kidney cancer.

The V and J genes are TRBV30 and TRBJ1-6, with unresolved D. The CDR3 length is 14 residues. Per germline, CDR1 GTSNPN and CDR2 SVGIG (reference sequence). Trimming cost V 1 base and J 8 bases, with 12 bases left between them. CDR3 nucleotides: TGTGCCTGGAGTGGGGCCAGGCAGGATTCACCCCTCCACTTT. Translating gives CAWSGARQDSPLHF.

The V call is TRBV21-1, the J call TRBJ2-5; the table's D call of TRBD1 was not tested on the DNA. TRBV21-1 is described as a pseudogene. The CDR3 runs to 13 residues. The CDR3 region has the DNA TGTGCCAGCAGCTACAGGGAGAAAGAGACCCAGTACTTC. This sequence encodes CASSYREKETQYF.

The chain uses TRBV30 and TRBJ2-7; no definite D call. Trimming stripped 5 bases from V and 2 bases from J, with 13 bases between. The CDR3 is 13 residues long. Germline CDR1 and CDR2: GTSNPN and SVGIG (reference sequence). The CDR3 nucleotides read TGTGCCTGGTCAACTACAGCTCCCTACGAGCAGTACTTC. Its protein is CAWSTTAPYEQYF.

The rearrangement joins TRBV15 to TRBJ2-7; 7 bases are shared with TRBD1. Trimming at V came to 0 bases and at J to 1 base, leaving 6 bases not matched to a gene. The CDR3 runs to 16 residues. Germline V CDR1 and CDR2: LNHNV, YYDKDF (reference sequence). As DNA, the CDR3 is TGTGCCACCAGCAGAGATAAGGGGGCCCAATCCTACGAGCAGTACTTC. It specifies CATSRDKGAQSYEQYF.

V usage is TRBV18 and J usage is TRBJ2-2, with D hard to call. Germline CDR1 reads KGHSH; CDR2 reads LQKENI. This CDR3 comprises 15 residues. Trimming shortened V by 2 bases and J by 7 bases, and 14 bases separated the two germline ends. CDR3 coding DNA: TGTGCCAGCTCACCAATACCCCGAAACGGCGGGGAGCTGTTTTTT. It yields the protein CASSPIPRNGGELFF.

The chain couples TRBV7-2 to TRBJ1-1; D perhaps matches TRBD1 (6 bases). V dropped 3 bases and J dropped 0 bases, with 8 bases sitting between them. Germline lookup yields CDR1 SGHTA and CDR2 FQGNSA. The CDR3 sequence is 14 residues long. The CDR3 sequence: CASSFGTLNTEAFF. CDR3 DNA: TGTGCCAGCAGCTTTGGGACATTGAACACTGAAGCTTTCTTT.

This clone was seen only once. The V and J genes are TRBV6-1 and TRBJ2-1, with D unresolved. The CDR3 is 11 amino acids. V gave up 4 bases and J gave up 5 bases, with 3 bases separating them. CDR1 and CDR2 (germline): MNHNS, SASEGT. Here the CDR3 reads CASSGHNEQFF. The DNA of the CDR3 is TGTGCCAGCAGTGGCCACAATGAGCAGTTCTTC.

V is TRBV19 and J is TRBJ2-5; D not resolved. V was pared by 1 base and J by 4 bases, with 7 bases between. Germline V gene lookup returns CDR1 LNHDA and CDR2 SQIVND (reference sequence). This CDR3 region has 13 residues. Written as DNA, the CDR3 is TGTGCCAGTAGTATAGTTTGGGGAGAGACCCAGTACTTC. Protein product: CASSIVWGETQYF.

The chain employs TRBV4-1 and TRBJ2-3; D might be TRBD2 (5 bases). The length of the CDR3 is 16 residues. The germline CDR1 and CDR2 sequences are MGHRA and YSYEKL. Trimming shortened V by 4 bases and J by 1 base, and 15 bases separated the two germline ends. In DNA form, the CDR3 reads TGCGCCAGCAGCCTCCTCATCGGGATGGGCACAGATACGCAGTATTTT. This codes for CASSLLIGMGTDTQYF.

The chain recombines TRBV5-1 with TRBJ2-1; D ambiguous. This CDR3 comprises 16 residues. Trimming cost V 3 bases and J 4 bases, with 17 bases left between them. CDR1 and CDR2 from the germline V gene are SGHRS and YFSETQ. CDR3 region: CASSSDVIAIYNEQFF. In nucleotides, the CDR3 is TGCGCCAGCAGCTCGGACGTAATTGCAATTTACAATGAGCAGTTCTTC.

The chain combines TRBV19 with TRBJ1-5; no reliable D call. Germline CDR1 LNHDA, CDR2 SQIVND (reference sequence). The CDR3 totals 15 residues. V lost 3 bases to trimming and J lost 4 bases, with 13 bases between them. The CDR3 bases are TGTGCCAGTAGTATTTATCTCGCACAGAATCAGCCCCAGCATTTT. It codes for CASSIYLAQNQPQHF.

The chain has TRBV18 and TRBJ2-5; 10 bases are a match to TRBD1. Losses at the gene ends were 2 bases for V and 1 base for J; bases not matched to a gene: 7. The CDR3 loop spans 17 amino acids. Per the germline V gene, CDR1 is KGHSH and CDR2 is LQKENI. In DNA, the CDR3 is TGTGCCAGCTCACCATTACCAGGACAGGGGGGCCAAGAGACCCAGTACTTC. This sequence encodes CASSPLPGQGGQETQYF.

The V gene is TRBV6-5, the J gene TRBJ1-1; unclear D gene. In germline, CDR1 is MNHEY, CDR2 SVGAGI. V lost 0 bases, J lost 0 bases, and 8 bases lay in between. The CDR3 totals 15 residues. The CDR3 region has the DNA TGTGCCAGCAGTTACTCTCGGTACATGAACACTGAAGCTTTCTTT. Its translation: CASSYSRYMNTEAFF.

Only a few counts were recorded for this clone. The chain joins TRBV5-1 to TRBJ2-1, with TRBD1 identical over 10 bases. The CDR3 length is 16 residues. From germline, CDR1 is SGHRS and CDR2 YFSETQ. The V segment lost 4 bases and the J segment 7 bases; nucleotides outside the gene matches: 11. The CDR3 region is CASSHTTGGAWNEQFF. As DNA, the CDR3 is TGCGCCAGCAGCCACACGACAGGGGGCGCCTGGAATGAGCAGTTCTTC.

V usage is TRBV18 and J usage is TRBJ1-1; no definite D call. V lost 2 bases to trimming and J lost 7 bases, with 8 bases between them. The CDR3 spans 12 residues. From germline, CDR1 is KGHSH and CDR2 LQKENI. CDR3 sequence: CASSPAESEAFF. DNA for the CDR3: TGTGCCAGCTCACCAGCGGAGAGTGAAGCTTTCTTT. The complete variable domain, with remaining parts taken from reference TRBV18 and TRBJ1-1, reads NAGVMQNPRHLVRRRGQEARLRCSPMKGHSHVYWYRQLPEEGLKFMVYLQKENIIDESGMPKERFSAEFPKEGPSILRIQQVVRGDSAAYFCASSPAESEAFFGQGTRLTVV.

This chain links TRBV5-4 with TRBJ2-7; TRBD2 agrees at 9 bases. The CDR3 runs to 16 residues. Germline values: CDR1 SGHNT, CDR2 YYREEE (reference sequence). V lost 0 bases to trimming and J lost 3 bases; unmatched junction nucleotides: 7. The CDR3 loop is CASSLAALAGDYEQYF. The CDR3 bases are TGTGCCAGCAGCTTGGCCGCGTTAGCGGGGGACTACGAGCAGTACTTC.

The chain carries TRBV25-1 and TRBJ2-2; D call uncertain. The germline V gene encodes CDR1 MGHDK and CDR2 SYGVNS. The CDR3 contains 13 residues. Trimming cost V 5 bases and J 3 bases, with 7 bases left between them. DNA for the CDR3: TGTGCCAGCAGTAAGCCACACACCGGGGAGCTGTTTTTT. This codes for CASSKPHTGELFF. The full variable domain, with the rest looked up from reference TRBV25-1 and TRBJ2-2, is EADIYQTPRYLVIGTGKKITLECSQTMGHDKMYWYQQDPGMELHLIHYSYGVNSTEKGDLSSESTVSRIRTEHFPLTLESARPSHTSQYLCASSKPHTGELFFGEGSRLTVL.

The chain combines TRBV10-2 with TRBJ1-5; D is unclear. Germline V lookup: CDR1 WSHSY, CDR2 SAAADI. The V and J ends lost 2 bases and 5 bases respectively, with 16 bases between them. There are 16 residues in the CDR3. DNA of the CDR3: TGCGCCAGCAGTGAGATGAGCCGGGGAATCTATCAGCCCCAGCATTTT. Amino acid sequence: CASSEMSRGIYQPQHF.

This rearrangement joins TRBV7-9 to TRBJ2-7; weak D call: TRBD1 (6 bases). Germline V gene lookup returns CDR1 SEHNR and CDR2 FQNEAQ (reference sequence). Trimming took 1 base from V and 7 from J, leaving 17 bases between them. This CDR3 has 15 residues. The CDR3 bases are TGTGCCAGCAGCTTAGTTCAGGGGACCTTCTGGGAGCAGTACTTC. Its protein is CASSLVQGTFWEQYF.

The chain combines TRBV6-1 with TRBJ1-4; 7 bases line up with TRBD1. Trimming removed 4 bases from V and 0 bases from J; junction bases left unmatched: 2. Germline CDR1 reads MNHNS; CDR2 reads SASEGT. The CDR3 length is 15 residues. The CDR3 coding sequence is TGTGCCAGCAGTGTACAGGGGTCAACTAATGAAAAACTGTTTTTT. It codes for CASSVQGSTNEKLFF.

Points on this clone: In the same sample, other DNA sequences code for this CDR3. The chain recombines TRBV6-1 with TRBJ1-1; TRBD1 matches 8 bases. The CDR3 loop spans 14 amino acids. V lost 5 bases to trimming and J lost 0 bases; unmatched junction nucleotides: 2. Germline assignment: CDR1 MNHNS and CDR2 SASEGT. The CDR3: CASSLDRVNTEAFF. For the CDR3, the DNA is TGTGCCAGCAGTTTGGACAGGGTGAACACTGAAGCTTTCTTT.

The chain uses TRBV4-2 and TRBJ1-5; 8 bases map to TRBD1. V shed 0 bases and J 2 bases; nucleotides not matched to a gene: 9. The CDR3 extends over 18 amino acids. Germline lookup yields CDR1 LGHNA and CDR2 YNFKEQ. Written as DNA, the CDR3 is TGTGCCAGCAGCCAAGAAACCAGGGGGCCCTCGGGCAATCAGCCCCAGCATTTT. It is translated as CASSQETRGPSGNQPQHF.